Listed below are T cell receptor beta chains from one sample, sequenced in a study of blood T cell repertoires in COVID-19. Profiling relied on immunoSEQ multiplex PCR, and the TCRdb table lists in-frame clones only, not all of them. This sample has about 370,000 clones, with more than 70% found just once. The sequenced sample consisted of peripheral blood. Source of these receptors: a woman younger than 45 with COVID-19, enrolled during active disease. Both conserved end residues are part of each CDR3. A D gene is named only where the DNA matches it firmly. Not every row has a clone size; where given, it reads once, few, many or a size class.

J gene	clone size	V gene	D gene	CDR3 DNA	CDR3 protein
TRBJ2-2	NA	TRBV15	TRBD1	TGTGCCACCAGCAGGGAATCTACGGGACAGGGCAAGCCCGGGGAGCTGTTTTTT	CATSRESTGQGKPGELFF
TRBJ2-5	NA	TRBV28	NA	TGTGCCAGCAGTCCCCGTTTCGGCCAAGAGACCCAGTACTTC	CASSPRFGQETQYF
TRBJ1-4	NA	TRBV5-1	NA	TGCGCCAGCAGCTTAGGGAGGGGGAACGAAAAACTGTTTTTT	CASSLGRGNEKLFF
TRBJ1-6	NA	TRBV7-2	NA	TGTGCCAGCAGGCGAGACCCCTTCCGGGACATTGACAATTCACCCCTCCACTTT	CASRRDPFRDIDNSPLHF
TRBJ2-7	NA	TRBV2	TRBD1	TGTGCCAGCAGTGAGGGACAGGGAAAGAGGTACGAGCAGTACTTC	CASSEGQGKRYEQYF
TRBJ1-1	NA	TRBV5-1	NA	TGCGCCAGCAGCCTACGGGAGGGAATGGCTGAAGCTTTCTTT	CASSLREGMAEAFF
TRBJ2-5	NA	TRBV11-1	NA	TGTGCCAGCAGCATCTTCCAAGAGACCCAGTACTTC	CASSIFQETQYF
TRBJ2-1	many	TRBV15	NA	TGTGCCACCCGAAAAGGGGGTAATGAGCAGTTCTTC	CATRKGGNEQFF
TRBJ2-2	few	TRBV7-2	NA	TGTGCCACCCAAGGACAGTCGAACACCGGGGAGCTGTTTTTT	CATQGQSNTGELFF
TRBJ1-1	NA	TRBV5-4	TRBD1	TGTGCCAGCAGCTTACAGGGGTTTAGCACTGAAGCTTTCTTT	CASSLQGFSTEAFF
TRBJ2-1	NA	TRBV6-5	TRBD2	TGTGCCAGCAGTTACCGGGGACTAGGTGACAATGAGCAGTTCTTC	CASSYRGLGDNEQFF
TRBJ1-1	NA	TRBV20-1	NA	TGCAGTGCTAGGCAGGTCACTGAAGCTTTCTTT	CSARQVTEAFF
TRBJ2-5	NA	TRBV24-1	TRBD1	TGTGCCACCAGCCGACAGGGGCACGAGACCCAGTACTTC	CATSRQGHETQYF
TRBJ2-3	once	TRBV7-2	NA	TGTGCCAGCAGCTTAGACGGGGGCGCTCGGGAGGAGTATTTT	CASSLDGGAREEYF
TRBJ2-2	few	TRBV5-6	TRBD1	TGTGCCAGCAGCTTGGCCGGGACAGGCACCGGGGAGCTGTTTTTT	CASSLAGTGTGELFF